The next 18 T cell receptor beta chains were all read from a single sample in a study of T cell responses to AZD1222 COVID-19 vaccine. Sequenced by immunoSEQ multiplex PCR; TCRdb stores in-frame clones only, minus some. The sample records roughly 120,000 clones, less than 90% being singletons. Source: peripheral blood, taken on day 0 of AZD1222 vaccination. These TCRs come from an adult in good health.

This rearrangement joins TRBV7-6 to TRBJ2-1; 8 bases are shared with TRBD2. Per the germline V gene, CDR1 is SGHVS and CDR2 is FNYEAQ. The CDR3 consists of 15 residues. V dropped 0 bases and J dropped 4; count of bases not matched to a gene: 2. As DNA, the CDR3 is TGTGCCAGCAGCTTAGCAAGCGGGGGATACAATGAGCAGTTCTTC. It encodes CASSLASGGYNEQFF.

The rearrangement joins TRBV6-6 to TRBJ1-2; D is unresolved. The CDR3 runs to 16 residues. The germline V gene has CDR1 MNHNY and CDR2 SVGAGI (reference sequence). Trimming cost V 2 bases and J 0 bases, with 13 bases left between them. The CDR3 reads CASSYRPDGTNYGYTF. CDR3 DNA sequence: TGTGCCAGCAGTTACCGCCCTGACGGAACTAACTATGGCTACACCTTC.

The rearrangement links TRBV18 to TRBJ1-2; no reliable D call. The germline gives CDR1 KGHSH, CDR2 LQKENI. Between the trimmed V and J ends, which lost 2 bases and 2 bases, there was a span of 9 bases. The CDR3 sequence is 14 residues long. The CDR3 DNA follows: TGTGCCAGCTCACCAGAGGTTAGGAACTATGGCTACACCTTC. It codes for CASSPEVRNYGYTF. The full variable domain, its missing parts supplied by reference TRBV18 and TRBJ1-2, is NAGVMQNPRHLVRRRGQEARLRCSPMKGHSHVYWYRQLPEEGLKFMVYLQKENIIDESGMPKERFSAEFPKEGPSILRIQQVVRGDSAAYFCASSPEVRNYGYTFGSGTRLTVV.

This clone occurred a few times. The chain uses TRBV5-1 and TRBJ2-2, with D hard to call. Germline CDR1 and CDR2: SGHRS and YFSETQ. The CDR3 runs 13 residues. Deletions cut 4 bases from V and 7 bases from J, with 11 bases between. CDR3 nucleotide sequence: TGCGCCAGCAGCACCCCTGAGTACGGGGAGCTGTTTTTT. Translating gives CASSTPEYGELFF.

The chain carries TRBV10-2 and TRBJ2-3, with 8 bases aligning to TRBD1. CDR3 length equals 17 residues. Germline V gives CDR1 WSHSY, CDR2 SAAADI. V shed 2 bases and J 3 bases; nucleotides not matched to a gene: 10. CDR3 in amino acids: CASSEPDRGIITDTQYF. The CDR3 DNA reads as TGCGCCAGCAGTGAGCCTGACAGGGGAATAATAACAGATACGCAGTATTTT.

The table lists this clone with a count of one. This sequence joins TRBV11-3 and TRBJ2-7, with 7 bases that match TRBD2. Per the germline V gene, CDR1 is SGHNT and CDR2 is YENEEA. The CDR3 runs 14 residues. The ends lost 3 bases at V and 2 bases at J; junction bases unmatched: 4. The CDR3 protein is CASSFGRRPYEQYF. Here the CDR3 DNA reads TGTGCCAGCAGCTTCGGGAGGAGACCCTACGAGCAGTACTTC.

This clone appeared a single time. This sequence joins TRBV6-5 and TRBJ2-5; D is uncertain. The CDR3 extends over 15 amino acids. Germline loops: CDR1 MNHEY, CDR2 SVGAGI. Trimming removed 0 bases at V and 5 bases at J, with 13 bases between. The DNA for the CDR3 is TGTGCCAGCAGTTACTCGAATACTGGTCCGGAGACCCAGTACTTC. Residues: CASSYSNTGPETQYF.

This clone was detected a few times. The chain recombines TRBV30 with TRBJ2-7; 8 nucleotides match TRBD1. From germline, CDR1 is GTSNPN and CDR2 SVGIG (reference sequence). J lost 3 bases, V lost 1 base, and 14 bases had no gene match. There are 17 residues in the CDR3. This CDR3 reads CAWSARPRQGRVYEQYF. Here the CDR3 DNA reads TGTGCCTGGAGTGCGAGACCCCGACAGGGGAGAGTCTACGAGCAGTACTTC.

This sequence joins TRBV13 and TRBJ1-2; 9 positions match TRBD1. The CDR3 consists of 13 residues. Germline values: CDR1 PRHDT, CDR2 FYEKMQ (reference sequence). Trimming removed 5 bases from V and 6 bases from J; junction bases left unmatched: 4. The CDR3 DNA reads as TGTGCCAGCAGCCAGGGACAGGGAGATGGCTACACCTTC. This codes for CASSQGQGDGYTF.

In DNA, the CDR3 is TGTGCCAGCAGCCCGGACAACCACTCTGGAAACACCATATATTTT. Encoded protein: CASSPDNHSGNTIYF. The J gene is TRBJ1-3, the V gene TRBV7-3; D might be TRBD1 (5 bases). The CDR3 loop spans 15 amino acids. Germline V lookup: CDR1 SGHTA, CDR2 FQGTGA. Between the trimmed V and J ends, which lost 5 bases and 0 bases, there was a span of 11 bases. Together with reference TRBV7-3 and TRBJ1-3, the CDR3 gives the full variable domain: GAGVSQTPSNKVTEKGKYVELRCDPISGHTALYWYRQSLGQGPEFLIYFQGTGAADDSGLPNDRFFAVRPEGSVSTLKIQRTERGDSAVYLCASSPDNHSGNTIYFGEGSWLTVV.

This clone was observed a single time. The chain employs TRBV6-5 and TRBJ1-5; tentative D call: TRBD1 (6 bases). Germline-derived CDR1 and CDR2 are MNHEY and SVGAGI. The CDR3 has 14 residues. Trimming cost V 5 bases and J 1 base, with 9 bases left between them. CDR3 in DNA: TGTGCCAGCAGTCCGGACAGAAGCAATCAGCCCCAGCATTTT. This gives the protein CASSPDRSNQPQHF.

In DNA, the CDR3 is TGTGCCAGCAGCCAAGGATCACTTGACAGCAATCAGCCCCAGCATTTT. Translated: CASSQGSLDSNQPQHF. This chain joins TRBV3-1 (or the pseudogene TRBV3-2) and TRBJ1-5; D ambiguous. The CDR3 length is 16 residues. Germline V CDR1 and CDR2: LGHDT, YNNKEL (reference sequence). The ends were cut back, 1 base at V and 1 base at J, with 11 bases in the middle.

This rearrangement joins TRBV7-2 to TRBJ1-6; D possibly corresponds to TRBD1 (5 bases). The CDR3 covers 15 residues. Per germline, CDR1 SGHTA and CDR2 FQGNSA. V lost 0 bases, J lost 10 bases, and 13 bases lay in between. CDR3 DNA: TGTGCCAGCAGCTTAGCGGGAGCTGGGGGGTCACCCCTCCACTTT. Protein sequence: CASSLAGAGGSPLHF.

The CDR3 spells CASRWDRELFF. The CDR3 DNA follows: TGCGCCAGCAGATGGGACCGGGAGCTGTTTTTT. The J gene is TRBJ2-2, the V gene TRBV5-1, with D perhaps given as TRBD1 or TRBD2 (5 bases each). Germline lookup yields CDR1 SGHRS and CDR2 YFSETQ. Trimming removed 5 bases from V and 9 bases from J, with 8 bases in between. The CDR3 sequence is 11 residues long.

This chain joins TRBV14 and TRBJ2-1, with 12 bases lining up with TRBD2. CDR3 length equals 16 residues. Germline CDR1 reads SGHDN; CDR2 reads FVKESK. With 2 bases clipped from V and 2 bases from J, the junction kept 1 base outside the gene matches. In DNA form, the CDR3 reads TGTGCCAGCAGCCAAAGGACTAGCGGGGCCTACAATGAGCAGTTCTTC. It encodes CASSQRTSGAYNEQFF.

The genes are TRBV28 and TRBJ2-7; D is possibly TRBD1 (6 bases). V lost 6 bases to trimming and J lost 0 bases, with 9 bases between them. CDR1 is MDHEN and CDR2 is SYDVKM in the germline V gene. The CDR3 covers 13 residues. This chain's CDR3 is CASRQGSSYEQYF. The CDR3 DNA is TGTGCCAGCAGACAGGGAAGCTCCTACGAGCAGTACTTC.

The rearrangement joins TRBV27 to TRBJ2-2; 12 nucleotides agree with TRBD1. The germline V gene has CDR1 MNHEY and CDR2 SMNVEV (reference sequence). With V trimmed by 6 bases and J by 1 base, 18 bases remained unmatched. The CDR3 extends over 21 amino acids. CDR3 nucleotide sequence: TGTGCCAGCAGCCCCCCAGACCCGGGACAGGGGGCGATATTGAACACCGGGGAGCTGTTTTTT. Its translation: CASSPPDPGQGAILNTGELFF.

The J gene is TRBJ2-7, the V gene TRBV4-1, with TRBD1 identical over 10 bases. This CDR3 contains 16 residues. CDR1 and CDR2 from the germline V gene are MGHRA and YSYEKL. The V and J ends lost 3 bases and 2 bases, in that order; junction bases with no gene match: 7. CDR3 DNA: TGCGCCAGCAGCCAGGGCGGACAGGGGGGAGCCTACGAGCAGTACTTC. It translates to CASSQGGQGGAYEQYF.